Presented here are 20 T cell receptor beta chains from one specimen sequenced in a study of cytomegalovirus exposure and HLA in healthy donors. Using immunoSEQ multiplex PCR, the repertoire was profiled, and TCRdb retains in-frame clones only, with some absent. The repertoire has some 110,000 clones, 86% of them found once; the top ten carry around 5%. Sequencing input: PBMCs. The source is a man between 18 and 29 years old in good health and CMV-seronegative.

This sequence joins TRBV25-1 and TRBJ2-7; 7 bases align to TRBD1. CDR1 and CDR2 (germline): MGHDK, SYGVNS. The CDR3 covers 14 residues. Trimming took 2 bases from V and 5 from J; bases not matched to a gene: 6. The CDR3 nucleotides read TGTGCCAGCAGTGAAACAGGGGTTCTCAACGAGCAGTACTTC. Protein sequence: CASSETGVLNEQYF.

Only a few counts were recorded for this clone. The chain has TRBV4-1 and TRBJ2-7; TRBD2 matches 7 bases. This CDR3 is built from 12 residues. V lost 8 bases, J lost 6 bases, and 7 bases stayed unmatched. CDR1 is MGHRA and CDR2 is YSYEKL in the germline V gene. As DNA, the CDR3 is TGCGCCAGCTGGGCGGGAGCGGGCGAGCAGTACTTC. Protein sequence: CASWAGAGEQYF.

The V and J genes are TRBV7-2 and TRBJ1-6; possible D gene TRBD1, 5 bases. CDR1 SGHTA and CDR2 FQGNSA come from the germline V gene. Trimming pared 4 bases from V and 10 bases from J, leaving 23 bases between. The CDR3 totals 17 residues. The CDR3 spells CASSSRPSGGRRSPLHF. CDR3 coding DNA: TGTGCCAGCAGCTCCCGTCCAAGCGGGGGAAGGCGCTCACCCCTCCACTTT.

This clone has ten or more counts. This chain uses TRBV6-1 with TRBJ2-1, with TRBD2 matching over 7 bases. This CDR3 spans 12 amino acids. The germline V gene encodes CDR1 MNHNS and CDR2 SASEGT. V shed 4 bases, J shed 15 bases, and the junction held 9 bases outside the gene matches. DNA of the CDR3: TGTGCCAGCAGTGTTGCTAGCGGAGAGGTGTTCTTC. Amino acids: CASSVASGEVFF.

The sample holds a few counts of this clone. The genes are TRBV5-1 and TRBJ2-5; TRBD1 might be the D (6 bases). The V gene's germline CDR1 is SGHRS and CDR2 YFSETQ. This CDR3 is built from 14 residues. V was trimmed by 4 bases and J by 3 bases, leaving 13 bases between them. CDR3 coding DNA: TGCGCCAGCAGCAGAGTTCAGGGGAAAGAGACCCAGTACTTC. It is translated as CASSRVQGKETQYF.

This clone has only one observation. The V call is TRBV11-2, the J call TRBJ2-1, with 10 positions matching TRBD2. The CDR3 sequence is 16 residues long. Germline V CDR1 and CDR2: SGHAT, FQNNGV. The V segment lost 3 bases and the J segment 9 bases; nucleotides outside the gene matches: 11. DNA of the CDR3: TGTGCCAGCAGCTTCCTAGCGGGAGCTCCGGGGGGTGAGCAGTTCTTC. Protein sequence: CASSFLAGAPGGEQFF.

CDR3 nucleotides: TGTGCCAGCAGCTTAGGGACTAGCGGGAGCTCCTACGAGCAGTACTTC. As protein: CASSLGTSGSSYEQYF. The V and J genes are TRBV7-8 and TRBJ2-7; 13 bases align to TRBD2. The V and J ends lost 1 base and 0 bases, in that order; junction bases with no gene match: 0. The CDR3 spans 16 residues. CDR1 SGHVS and CDR2 FQNEAQ come from the germline V gene.

This clone occurred once. The rearrangement joins TRBV18 to TRBJ2-3, with D hard to call. V was cut by 3 bases and J by 1 base, with 5 bases left in between. Germline V gene data show CDR1 as KGHSH and CDR2 as LQKENI. This CDR3 spans 13 amino acids. CDR3 amino acids: CASSPSGTDTQYF. DNA for the CDR3: TGTGCCAGCTCACCCTCGGGCACAGATACGCAGTATTTT.

J is TRBJ1-2 and V is TRBV19, with 9 positions matching TRBD1. V gave up 7 bases and J gave up 7 bases; unmatched junction bases: 7. The CDR3 loop spans 13 amino acids. Germline V CDR1 and CDR2: LNHDA, SQIVND (reference sequence). CDR3 residues: CASTGTGRAGYTF. The DNA of the CDR3 is TGTGCCAGTACTGGGACAGGGAGGGCTGGCTACACCTTC.

Turning to this clone: Other DNA variants within this sample encode the same CDR3. The chain has TRBV5-6 and TRBJ1-3; no firm D call. Per germline, CDR1 SGHDT and CDR2 YYEEEE. CDR3 size: 14 residues. V shed 0 bases and J shed 2 bases, with 6 bases lying between them. CDR3 region: CASSLGRAGNTIYF. CDR3 sequence (DNA): TGTGCCAGCAGCTTGGGGAGGGCTGGAAACACCATATATTTT. Full variable domain (remainder filled in from reference TRBV5-6 and TRBJ1-3): DAGVTQSPTHLIKTRGQQVTLRCSPKSGHDTVSWYQQALGQGPQFIFQYYEEEERQRGNFPDRFSGHQFPNYSSELNVNALLLGDSALYLCASSLGRAGNTIYFGEGSWLTVV.

This clone was observed a few times. The gene calls are TRBV30 and TRBJ1-6; tentative D call: TRBD1 (5 bases). Germline V gene sequence: CDR1 GTSNPN, CDR2 SVGIG (reference sequence). V lost 3 bases and J 11 bases, leaving 17 bases between the germline ends. The CDR3 extends over 14 amino acids. The CDR3 bases are TGTGCCTGGAGCCTCCGCCGGGGGAGGGCACCCCTCCACTTT. Translated, it gives CAWSLRRGRAPLHF.

V and J are TRBV25-1 and TRBJ1-1, with 9 nucleotides matching TRBD1. Germline values: CDR1 MGHDK, CDR2 SYGVNS. This CDR3 comprises 14 residues. The V gene end was trimmed by 4 bases and the J gene end by 3 bases; junction bases not matched to a gene: 3. CDR3 residues: CASSADRGYTEAFF. Written as DNA, the CDR3 is TGTGCCAGCAGTGCGGACAGGGGCTACACTGAAGCTTTCTTT.

This chain uses TRBV7-7 with TRBJ1-4; D perhaps matches TRBD1 (5 bases). The CDR3 length is 15 residues. Germline CDR1 and CDR2: SSHAT and FNYEAQ (reference sequence). Trimming cost V 5 bases and J 7 bases, with 17 bases left between them. The CDR3 region has the DNA TGTGCCAGCAGCCCCACTGGGGGGATGGGTGAAAAACTGTTTTTT. Protein product: CASSPTGGMGEKLFF.

This clone was seen only a few times. The V gene is TRBV27, the J gene TRBJ1-6, with D hard to call. The V and J ends lost 3 bases and 10 bases respectively, with 10 bases between them. The CDR3 has 13 residues. Per the germline V gene, CDR1 is MNHEY and CDR2 is SMNVEV (reference sequence). CDR3 region: CASSLRWASPLHF. The CDR3 DNA reads as TGTGCCAGCAGTTTGCGTTGGGCCTCACCCCTCCACTTT.

In this sample, this clone turned up a few times. The chain couples TRBV6-1 to TRBJ1-2; D might be TRBD1 (6 bases). CDR3 length: 12 residues. Germline values: CDR1 MNHNS, CDR2 SASEGT. V was clipped by 5 bases and J by 5 bases, with 9 bases between them. The CDR3 DNA reads as TGTGCCAGCAGTACCGGACAGTATGGCTACACCTTC. It translates to CASSTGQYGYTF.

CDR3 DNA sequence: TGTGCCAGCAGTTACTCCATGGGGCGGCCCCAGCATTTT. Translation gives CASSYSMGRPQHF. V usage is TRBV6-5 and J usage is TRBJ1-5; D possibly corresponds to TRBD1 (5 bases). Trimming pared 0 bases from V and 9 bases from J, leaving 9 bases between. Germline CDR1 reads MNHEY; CDR2 reads SVGAGI. This CDR3 has 13 amino acids.

V gene TRBV5-1 combines with J gene TRBJ2-4; TRBD2 aligns across 7 bases. J was trimmed by 5 bases and V by 4 bases; bases with no gene match: 6. Germline loops: CDR1 SGHRS, CDR2 YFSETQ. The CDR3 runs 14 residues. The CDR3 reads CASSLSLAENIQYF. The CDR3 bases are TGCGCCAGCAGCCTGTCCCTAGCGGAAAACATTCAGTACTTC.

This clone was recorded once. CDR3 in amino acids: CASSELAGAYNEQFF. The CDR3 DNA reads TGTGCCAGCAGTGAGTTAGCGGGGGCCTACAATGAGCAGTTCTTC. The chain uses TRBV25-1 and TRBJ2-1; TRBD2 matches at 9 bases. Germline V CDR1 and CDR2: MGHDK, SYGVNS. V dropped 3 bases and J dropped 2; count of bases not matched to a gene: 2. This CDR3 has 15 amino acids.

The genes are TRBV7-9 and TRBJ1-1; 8 bases map to TRBD1. Losses at the gene ends were 5 bases for V and 3 bases for J; bases not matched to a gene: 5. There are 14 residues in the CDR3. Germline V CDR1 and CDR2: SEHNR, FQNEAQ (reference sequence). The CDR3 sequence is CASSPRTGHTEAFF. Written as DNA, the CDR3 is TGTGCCAGCAGCCCGAGGACAGGGCACACTGAAGCTTTCTTT.

J is TRBJ2-3 and V is TRBV7-8; 7 bases fit TRBD1. The CDR3 has 16 residues. CDR1 is SGHVS, CDR2 FQNEAQ, per germline. With 2 bases clipped from V and 3 bases from J, the junction kept 8 bases outside the gene matches. The CDR3 bases are TGTGCCAGCAGCTTAAGCCGGGACAGAACAACAGATACGCAGTATTTT. Protein sequence: CASSLSRDRTTDTQYF.